The 14 T cell receptor beta chains in this list originate from one sample, sequenced in a study of T cells in tumors after PD-1 blockade. Measured with immunoSEQ multiplex PCR; TCRdb has only the in-frame clones, and not every one. The table includes more than 1,500 clones, approximately 74% detected once. Sample time point: second of two pre-therapy site-matched biopsies 2 to 3 months apart. The sample consisted of tumor tissue, taken before anti-PD-1 treatment. The receptors here all came from a human donor with basal cell carcinoma.

This clone turned up a few times. This chain connects TRBV18 to TRBJ1-1, with 7 nucleotides matching TRBD1. CDR3 size: 15 residues. In germline, CDR1 is KGHSH, CDR2 LQKENI. V lost 4 bases to trimming and J lost 1 base; unmatched junction nucleotides: 6. The DNA of the CDR3 is TGTGCCAGCTCACTCTCGACAGGGAAGAACACTGAAGCTTTCTTT. It is translated as CASSLSTGKNTEAFF.

V is TRBV6-4 and J is TRBJ1-6; a weak D match, TRBD1 (5 bases). The CDR3 contains 15 residues. V was cut by 4 bases and J by 4 bases, with 11 bases left in between. The germline V gene encodes CDR1 MRHNA and CDR2 SNTAGT. CDR3 sequence: CASSVGQGYNSPLHF. As DNA, the CDR3 is TGTGCCAGCAGTGTCGGGCAGGGATATAATTCACCCCTCCACTTT.

In this sample, this clone turned up a few times. The rearrangement joins TRBV24-1 to TRBJ2-3; 8 positions agree with TRBD2. CDR1 is KGHDR and CDR2 is SFDVKD in the germline V gene. There are 13 residues in the CDR3. V trimming: 4 bases; J trimming: 4 bases; junction bases outside the gene matches: 0. CDR3 in DNA: TGTGCCACCAGTGACGGGGGGGCAGATACGCAGTATTTT. Protein product: CATSDGGADTQYF.

V usage is TRBV6-6 and J usage is TRBJ2-6; no firm D call. Germline V CDR1 and CDR2: MNHNY, SVGAGI (reference sequence). V was pared by 2 bases and J by 1 base, with 9 bases between. The CDR3 has 16 residues. CDR3 region: CASSYPVRSGANVLTF. The CDR3 coding sequence is TGTGCCAGCAGTTACCCAGTCAGGTCTGGGGCCAACGTCCTGACTTTC.

The chain recombines TRBV2 with TRBJ2-7; no reliable D call. The germline gives CDR1 SNHLY, CDR2 FYNNEI. V was pared by 4 bases and J by 3 bases, with 4 bases between. The CDR3 consists of 11 residues. The CDR3 coding sequence is TGTGCCAGCAGTGTACGCTACGAGCAGTACTTC. This codes for CASSVRYEQYF.

The chain employs TRBV27 and TRBJ2-3; D perhaps matches TRBD2 (5 bases). CDR3 length: 15 residues. Germline values: CDR1 MNHEY, CDR2 SMNVEV (reference sequence). The V gene lost 6 bases and the J gene lost 6 bases, with 19 bases spanning the gap. CDR3 residues: CASRLGSLVRDTQYF. The DNA for the CDR3 is TGTGCCAGCAGACTCGGATCACTAGTACGGGATACGCAGTATTTT.

This CDR3 reads CASSRSRETQYF. In nucleotides, the CDR3 is TGTGCCAGCAGTCGATCCAGGGAGACCCAGTACTTC. This chain joins TRBV6-6 and TRBJ2-5; D not resolved. V was clipped by 5 bases and J by 5 bases, with 9 bases between them. Germline values: CDR1 MNHNY, CDR2 SVGAGI (reference sequence). The CDR3 has 12 residues.

V and J are TRBV10-2 and TRBJ2-7, with TRBD2 as a possible D gene (6 bases). This CDR3 comprises 15 residues. CDR1 is WSHSY and CDR2 is SAAADI in the germline V gene. V dropped 2 bases and J dropped 0 bases, with 11 bases sitting between them. CDR3 DNA sequence: TGCGCCAGCAGTGAGGCAGCGGGCAACTCCTACGAGCAGTACTTC. It is translated as CASSEAAGNSYEQYF.

This chain links TRBV5-1 with TRBJ1-4; weak D call: TRBD1 (6 bases). Germline CDR1 reads SGHRS; CDR2 reads YFSETQ. CDR3 length equals 13 residues. The V gene lost 4 bases and the J gene lost 7 bases, with 11 bases spanning the gap. This CDR3 reads CASSPQGIEKLFF. The CDR3 region has the DNA TGCGCCAGCAGCCCTCAGGGGATTGAAAAACTGTTTTTT.

J is TRBJ2-1 and V is TRBV1; TRBD2, as called in the table, went unchecked against the DNA. TRBV1 is designated a pseudogene. The CDR3 totals 16 residues. CDR3 sequence reads: CTSSQALAGGPDEQFF. DNA for the CDR3: TGCACCAGCAGCCAAGCTCTAGCGGGGGGCCCGGATGAGCAGTTCTTC.

The chain carries TRBV19 and TRBJ2-2; 8 positions match TRBD1. The CDR3 length is 14 residues. Germline lookup yields CDR1 LNHDA and CDR2 SQIVND (reference sequence). Trimming cost V 5 bases and J 4 bases; bases outside gene matches: 3. The CDR3 DNA is TGTGCCAGTAGTCCAACAGGGGGCACCGGGGAGCTGTTTTTT. Its translation is CASSPTGGTGELFF.

The V gene is TRBV5-1, the J gene TRBJ2-7; either TRBD1 or TRBD2 may fit D (5 bases each). The CDR3 is made up of 15 amino acids. V was clipped by 4 bases and J by 3 bases, with 17 bases between them. Germline CDR1 is SGHRS and CDR2 is YFSETQ. CDR3 DNA sequence: TGCGCCAGCAGCCCCCAGGGACCTTTTTTCTACGAGCAGTACTTC. Translating gives CASSPQGPFFYEQYF.

J is TRBJ1-2 and V is TRBV19; no firm D call. This CDR3 contains 14 residues. The germline gives CDR1 LNHDA, CDR2 SQIVND (reference sequence). Trimming stripped 9 bases from V and 7 bases from J, with 21 bases between. Here the CDR3 reads CASSGPPIYGGYTF. In nucleotides, the CDR3 is TGTGCCAGCTCCGGGCCTCCCATCTACGGTGGCTACACCTTC. Combining the CDR3 with reference TRBV19 and TRBJ1-2 gives the whole variable domain DGGITQSPKYLFRKEGQNVTLSCEQNLNHDAMYWYRQDPGQGLRLIYYSQIVNDFQKGDIAEGYSVSREKKESFPLTVTSAQKNPTAFYLCASSGPPIYGGYTFGSGTRLTVV.

The CDR3: CASRPSGPKETQYF. CDR3 bases: TGTGCCAGCAGGCCTAGCGGACCGAAAGAGACCCAGTACTTC. The chain recombines TRBV6-5 with TRBJ2-5, with 7 bases aligning to TRBD2. Germline V CDR1 and CDR2: MNHEY, SVGAGI. V dropped 6 bases and J dropped 3; count of bases not matched to a gene: 7. The CDR3 covers 14 residues.